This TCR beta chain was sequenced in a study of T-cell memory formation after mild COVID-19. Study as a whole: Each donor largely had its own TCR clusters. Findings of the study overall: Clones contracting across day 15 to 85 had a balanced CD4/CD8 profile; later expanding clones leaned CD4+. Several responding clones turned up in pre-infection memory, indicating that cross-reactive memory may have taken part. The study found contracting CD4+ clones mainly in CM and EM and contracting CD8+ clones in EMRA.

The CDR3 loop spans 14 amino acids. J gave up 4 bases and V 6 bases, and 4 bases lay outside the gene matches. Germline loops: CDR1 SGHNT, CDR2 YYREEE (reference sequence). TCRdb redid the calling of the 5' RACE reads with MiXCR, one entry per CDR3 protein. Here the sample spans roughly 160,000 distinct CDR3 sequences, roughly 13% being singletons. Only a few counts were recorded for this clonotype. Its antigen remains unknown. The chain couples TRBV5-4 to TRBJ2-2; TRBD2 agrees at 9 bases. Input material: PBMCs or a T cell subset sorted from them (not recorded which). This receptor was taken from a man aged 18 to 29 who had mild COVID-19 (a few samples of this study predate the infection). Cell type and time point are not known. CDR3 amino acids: CASKETSGTGELFF. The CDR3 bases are TGTGCCAGCAAAGAGACTAGCGGCACCGGGGAGCTGTTTTTT. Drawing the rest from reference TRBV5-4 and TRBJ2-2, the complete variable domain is ETGVTQSPTHLIKTRGQQVTLRCSSQSGHNTVSWYQQALGQGPQFIFQYYREEENGRGNFPPRFSGLQFPNYSSELNVNALELDDSALYLCASKETSGTGELFFGEGSRLTVL.